This TCR delta chain was identified during a study of fetal and pediatric gammadelta thymocytes (dated by TCRdb to the early 2020s). A note on the overall study: To strengthen a single-cell study of gammadelta thymocyte development, the researchers used bulk gammadelta thymocyte repertoires that mixed previously published data with newly generated, unpublished data. Unpublished data were combined with previously published data (refs 27,28) to make up the bulk gammadelta thymocyte repertoires. The set of bulk gammadelta thymocyte repertoires included about 10 subjects in total: 3 fetal thymus donors and 7 pediatric thymus donors. Bulk TCR repertoire data were added to increase subject numbers and strengthen the CDR3 publicity analysis. Results and caveats for the whole study, not just this receptor: Compared with post-natal repertoires, fetal gammadelta thymocyte repertoires had previously been reported to be enriched for TRDV2, TRGV8 and TRGV9 usage, low N additions and public CDR3s.

TCRdb names Illumina MiSeq as the instrument used. Per the original workflow: For publicity analysis, the Vgamma9Vdelta2 and nonVgamma9Vdelta2 bulk CDR3 files of each subject were merged into one combined repertoire per subject. Using base R and dplyr, each CDR3 amino acid sequence was checked across 9 single-cell datasets and about 10 bulk repertoires to give a publicity score ranging from 0 to 19. In TCRdb, clones were called once more from the public reads by CATT, and rows of identical DNA were later combined. TCRdb's processing, not the study's, gives the V and J calls here. This sample is represented by several hundred delta-chain clones; about 19% of them were singletons. Of the sample, roughly 17% is held by the ten largest clones. This clone was counted only a few times. Its antigen remains unidentified. Only one base separates this from a far larger clonotype, so it likely reflects a read error. In the same sample, other DNA sequences code for this CDR3.

The CDR3 covers 14 residues, taking in both the cysteine and the phenylalanine. Only the CDR3 region is kept as DNA, spanning 42 bases read in frame from base 1. CDR1 and CDR2 are read off the germline V gene as TSWWSYY and QGS. The germline V end is reduced by 4 bases and the J end by 2 bases; junction bases left unmatched: 1. In Singapore, elective pregnancy terminations performed for socio-psychological reasons at 14 to 22 weeks estimated gestational age were the source of the fetal thymuses. All fetuses were assessed as structurally normal by ultrasound before termination and by gross morphological examination after termination. Staining of thymocytes was performed with Zombie NIR viability dye and with antibodies against CD3 (UCHT1), TCRgammadelta (11F2), TCRVgamma9 (IMMU360) and TCRVdelta2 (IMMU389). Bulk TRD and TRG CDR3 repertoires were generated separately from sorted Vgamma9Vdelta2 and nonVgamma9Vdelta2 gammadelta thymocytes of human fetal and pediatric thymuses. Thymic cell suspensions were made from fetal and post-natal thymuses as previously described. NonVgamma9Vdelta2 thymocytes were sorted as CD3+ gammadeltaTCR+ cells lacking the Vgamma9+Vdelta2+ phenotype. Cell sorting was done on a FACS Aria III cell sorter (BD Biosciences).

The clonotype was recovered from a human fetus. Recombination joined TRDV1 with TRDJ1, with 10 middle bases fitting TRDD3. The sample taken for sequencing was non-Vgamma9Vdelta2 gamma-delta T cells from the thymus. The cell subset or site label for this specimen denotes: CD3+gammadeltaTCR+ thymocytes not co-expressing Vgamma9 and Vdelta2. CDR3 region: CALGVLGDTDKLIF. The DNA sequence reads TGTGCTCTTGGGGTACTGGGGGATACCGATAAACTCATCTTT.